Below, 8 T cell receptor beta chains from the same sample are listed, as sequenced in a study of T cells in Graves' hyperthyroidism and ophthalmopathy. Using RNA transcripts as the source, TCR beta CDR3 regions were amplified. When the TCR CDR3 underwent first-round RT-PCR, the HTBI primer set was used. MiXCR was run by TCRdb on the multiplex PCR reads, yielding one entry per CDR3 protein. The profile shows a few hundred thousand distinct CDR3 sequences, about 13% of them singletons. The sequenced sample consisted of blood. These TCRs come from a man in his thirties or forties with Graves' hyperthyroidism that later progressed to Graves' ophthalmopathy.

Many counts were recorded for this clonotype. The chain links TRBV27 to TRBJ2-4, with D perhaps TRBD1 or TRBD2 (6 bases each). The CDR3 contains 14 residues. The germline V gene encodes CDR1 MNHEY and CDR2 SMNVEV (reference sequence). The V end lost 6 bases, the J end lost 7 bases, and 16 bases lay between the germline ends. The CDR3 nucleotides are TGTGCCAGCAGCCAACGGAGGGGGGAGAACATTCAGTACTTC. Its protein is CASSQRRGENIQYF.

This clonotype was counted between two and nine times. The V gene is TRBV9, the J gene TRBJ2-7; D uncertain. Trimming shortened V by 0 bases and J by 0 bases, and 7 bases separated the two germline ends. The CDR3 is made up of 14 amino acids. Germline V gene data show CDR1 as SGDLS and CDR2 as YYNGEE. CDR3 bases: TGTGCCAGCAGCGTAGAGGCGGTCTCCTACGAGCAGTACTTC. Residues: CASSVEAVSYEQYF.

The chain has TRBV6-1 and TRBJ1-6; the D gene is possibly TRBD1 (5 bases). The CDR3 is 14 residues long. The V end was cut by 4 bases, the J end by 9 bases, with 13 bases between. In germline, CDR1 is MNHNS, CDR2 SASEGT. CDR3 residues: CASSVQGRSSPLHF. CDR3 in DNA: TGTGCCAGCAGTGTTCAGGGTCGGAGTTCACCCCTCCACTTT.

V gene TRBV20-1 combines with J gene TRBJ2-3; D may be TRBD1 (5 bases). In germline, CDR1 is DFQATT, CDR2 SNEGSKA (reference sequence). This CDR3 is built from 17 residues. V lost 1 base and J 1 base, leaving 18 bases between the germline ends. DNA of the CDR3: TGCAGTGCTAGAGGGCAGGCTGGCAGCAGGGGCACAGATACGCAGTATTTT. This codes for CSARGQAGSRGTDTQYF.

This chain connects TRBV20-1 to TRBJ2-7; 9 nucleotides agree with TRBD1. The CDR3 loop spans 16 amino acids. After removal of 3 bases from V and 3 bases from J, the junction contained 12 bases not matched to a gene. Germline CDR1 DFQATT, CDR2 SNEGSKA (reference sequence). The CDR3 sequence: CSARGGTGKFLYEQYF. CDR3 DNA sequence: TGCAGTGCTAGGGGCGGGACAGGGAAGTTCCTCTACGAGCAGTACTTC.

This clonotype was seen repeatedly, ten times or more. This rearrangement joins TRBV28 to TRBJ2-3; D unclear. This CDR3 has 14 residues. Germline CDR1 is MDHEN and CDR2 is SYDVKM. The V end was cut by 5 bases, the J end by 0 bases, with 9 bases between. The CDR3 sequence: CASSTRRSTDTQYF. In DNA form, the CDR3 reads TGTGCCAGCAGTACACGGAGAAGCACAGATACGCAGTATTTT. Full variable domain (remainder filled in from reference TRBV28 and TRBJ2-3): DVKVTQSSRYLVKRTGEKVFLECVQDMDHENMFWYRQDPGLGLRLIYFSYDVKMKEKGDIPEGYSVSREKKERFSLILESASTNQTSMYLCASSTRRSTDTQYFGPGTRLTVL.

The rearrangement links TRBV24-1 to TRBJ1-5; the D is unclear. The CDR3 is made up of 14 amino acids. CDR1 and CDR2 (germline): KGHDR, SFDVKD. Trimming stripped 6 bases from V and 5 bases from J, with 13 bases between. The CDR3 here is CATSSLGSYQPQHF. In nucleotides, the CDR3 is TGTGCCACCAGTTCCTTGGGATCCTATCAGCCCCAGCATTTT.

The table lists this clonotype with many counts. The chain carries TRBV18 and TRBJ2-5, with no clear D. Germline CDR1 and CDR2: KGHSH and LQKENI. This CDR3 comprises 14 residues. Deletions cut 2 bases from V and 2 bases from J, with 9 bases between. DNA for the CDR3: TGTGCCAGCTCACCATTAGCACAGCAAGAGACCCAGTACTTC. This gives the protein CASSPLAQQETQYF.